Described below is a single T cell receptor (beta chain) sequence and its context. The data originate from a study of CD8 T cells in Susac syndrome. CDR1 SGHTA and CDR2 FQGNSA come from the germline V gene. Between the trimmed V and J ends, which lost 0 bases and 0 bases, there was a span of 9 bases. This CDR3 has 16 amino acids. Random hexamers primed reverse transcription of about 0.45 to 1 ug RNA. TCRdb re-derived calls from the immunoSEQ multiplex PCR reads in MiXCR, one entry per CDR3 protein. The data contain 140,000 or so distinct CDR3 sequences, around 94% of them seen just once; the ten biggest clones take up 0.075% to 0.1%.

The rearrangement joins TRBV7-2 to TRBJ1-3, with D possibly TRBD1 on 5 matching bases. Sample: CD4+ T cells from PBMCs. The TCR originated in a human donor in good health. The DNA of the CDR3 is TGTGCCAGCAGCTTAGCCGGGACGGGCTCTGGAAACACCATATATTTT. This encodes CASSLAGTGSGNTIYF.